The 24 T cell receptor beta chains below were found in one sample sequenced in a study of blood T cells in healthy people across ages. With a J-beta primer mix and a sample-barcoded 5' primer, a second PCR ran about 6 to 11 cycles. In TCRdb, the 5' RACE reads were re-called with MiXCR into one record per CDR3 protein. Found here are around 1,100,000 distinct CDR3 sequences, around two fifths of them singletons; the top ten hold 10% to 15%. Sequenced: blood. These receptors were collected from a man aged 18 to 29 in good health.

The V call is TRBV20-1, the J call TRBJ2-2; TRBD2 aligns across 14 bases. V dropped 5 bases and J dropped 5; count of bases not matched to a gene: 7. This CDR3 is built from 16 residues. From germline, CDR1 is DFQATT and CDR2 SNEGSKA (reference sequence). The CDR3 region has the DNA TGCAGTGCTCAGACTAGCGGGGGGGAGGAAACCGGGGAGCTGTTTTTT. Its translation: CSAQTSGGEETGELFF.

The CDR3 nucleotides read TGCAGTGCTAGAGCTTTGGAGCGGGGCGCCTACGAGCAGTACTTC. Protein: CSARALERGAYEQYF. The chain combines TRBV20-1 with TRBJ2-4, with TRBD2 identical over 7 bases. The J call may be faulty, since TRBJ2-7 better matches the DNA end. Germline CDR1 reads DFQATT; CDR2 reads SNEGSKA (reference sequence). The CDR3 loop spans 15 amino acids.

CDR3 loop: CASSYPGTGSTEAFF. The CDR3 DNA reads TGCGCCAGCAGCTATCCCGGGACAGGGTCCACTGAAGCTTTCTTT. The rearrangement links TRBV4-1 to TRBJ1-1, with 9 bases matching TRBD1. The germline CDR1 and CDR2 sequences are MGHRA and YSYEKL. With 5 bases clipped from V and 4 bases from J, the junction kept 8 bases outside the gene matches. This CDR3 comprises 15 residues.

V is TRBV9 and J is TRBJ2-3; D is possibly TRBD2 (6 bases). The CDR3 is 18 residues long. Deletions cut 0 bases from V and 0 bases from J, with 17 bases between. The germline V gene encodes CDR1 SGDLS and CDR2 YYNGEE. The DNA for the CDR3 is TGTGCCAGCAGCGTAGGCACCGGGACCCGGGGGAGCACAGATACGCAGTATTTT. This encodes CASSVGTGTRGSTDTQYF.

The V gene is TRBV20-1, the J gene TRBJ1-4; perhaps TRBD1 as D (5 bases). The CDR3 spans 14 residues. From germline, CDR1 is DFQATT and CDR2 SNEGSKA (reference sequence). The V end lost 1 base, the J end lost 6 bases, and 12 bases lay between the germline ends. As DNA, the CDR3 is TGCAGTGCTAGAGTTGACAGTAACGATGAAAAACTGTTTTTT. Protein sequence: CSARVDSNDEKLFF.

The CDR3: CASTQGGDRGFYGYTF. Written as DNA, the CDR3 is TGCGCCAGCACCCAGGGGGGGGACAGGGGATTCTATGGCTACACCTTC. The chain recombines TRBV4-1 with TRBJ1-2; 10 bases map to TRBD1. Germline V lookup: CDR1 MGHRA, CDR2 YSYEKL. The CDR3 runs 16 residues. J gave up 4 bases and V 7 bases, and 12 bases lay outside the gene matches.

Turning to this clonotype: An end of the junction differs from the germline gene, which may be a read error. This rearrangement joins TRBV29-1 to TRBJ1-1, with 7 bases matching TRBD1. The CDR3 is 13 amino acids. CDR1 is SQVTM and CDR2 is ANQGSEA in the germline V gene. The CDR3 sequence: CSARQGPNTEVFF. DNA for the CDR3: TGCAGCGCCCGACAGGGCCCGAACACTGAAGTTTTCTTT.

This clonotype has just a few counts. The rearrangement uses TRBV10-3 and TRBJ2-3; D possibly corresponds to TRBD2 (5 bases). V gave up 2 bases and J gave up 1 base, with 10 bases separating them. This CDR3 has 15 residues. Germline loops: CDR1 ENHRY, CDR2 SYGVKD. DNA of the CDR3: TGTGCCATCAGTGAGCTCCCCGGGGGCACAGATACGCAGTATTTT. This translates into CAISELPGGTDTQYF.

The rearrangement links TRBV6-4 to TRBJ2-3; TRBD2 matches at 13 bases. The CDR3 is 18 residues long. Losses at the gene ends were 6 bases for V and 5 bases for J; bases not matched to a gene: 14. Germline V gene data show CDR1 as MRHNA and CDR2 as SNTAGT. The CDR3 DNA reads TGTGCCAGCAGCCCGACGCGGACTAGCGGGGGTCAGAGAGATACGCAGTATTTT. Residues: CASSPTRTSGGQRDTQYF.

This clonotype was counted between two and nine times. The chain employs TRBV2 and TRBJ1-1; D remains ambiguous. The CDR3 consists of 11 residues. Germline V gene data show CDR1 as SNHLY and CDR2 as FYNNEI. V dropped 8 bases and J dropped 0 bases, with 4 bases sitting between them. CDR3 loop: CASPVNTEAFF. DNA for the CDR3: TGTGCCAGCCCGGTGAACACTGAAGCTTTCTTT.

The chain links TRBV5-5 to TRBJ1-2; 7 nucleotides line up with TRBD1. The CDR3 has 16 residues. The trim removed 3 bases at V and 4 bases at J, leaving 12 bases unmatched. Per germline, CDR1 SGHKS and CDR2 YYEKEE (reference sequence). The CDR3 reads CASSYSSRGPGYGYTF. The CDR3 DNA is TGTGCCAGCAGCTACTCCTCAAGGGGGCCCGGCTATGGCTACACCTTC.

This clonotype has just a few counts. The V call is TRBV12-3 or TRBV12-4, the J call TRBJ1-1, with D possibly TRBD1 on 5 matching bases. Trimming removed 7 bases at V and 10 bases at J, with 22 bases between. This CDR3 region has 14 residues. Here the CDR3 reads CASNLIGTVRGAFF. As DNA, the CDR3 is TGTGCCAGCAACCTAATCGGGACTGTCCGGGGAGCTTTCTTT.

The chain links TRBV2 to TRBJ1-2; TRBD1 might be the D (5 bases). CDR1 SNHLY and CDR2 FYNNEI come from the germline V gene. The CDR3 runs 11 residues. Trimming pared 6 bases from V and 6 bases from J, leaving 8 bases between. The CDR3 DNA reads TGTGCCAGCAGGGGAGGGGATGGCTACACCTTC. It yields the protein CASRGGDGYTF.

The J gene is TRBJ1-6, the V gene TRBV7-9, with 7 bases fitting TRBD1. CDR3 length: 16 amino acids. Germline V gene lookup returns CDR1 SEHNR and CDR2 FQNEAQ (reference sequence). After removal of 4 bases from V and 5 bases from J, the junction contained 8 bases not matched to a gene. CDR3 protein: CASSSPRDRNNSPLHF. The CDR3 nucleotides are TGTGCCAGCAGCTCACCCCGGGACAGAAATAATTCACCCCTCCACTTT.

The J gene is TRBJ2-5, the V gene TRBV10-3; no clear D gene. Germline V gene data show CDR1 as ENHRY and CDR2 as SYGVKD. Trimming removed 2 bases at V and 3 bases at J, with 10 bases between. The CDR3 contains 14 residues. For the CDR3, the DNA is TGTGCCATCAGTGAGGCTGGCAGCAAAGAGACCCAGTACTTC. Protein: CAISEAGSKETQYF.

The V and J genes are TRBV9 and TRBJ1-2; D might be TRBD1 (6 bases). Trimming removed 7 bases from V and 4 bases from J, with 14 bases in between. This CDR3 comprises 13 residues. Per germline, CDR1 SGDLS and CDR2 YYNGEE. CDR3 DNA: TGTGCCAGCGATAGGGGGACAAGCTATGGCTACACCTTC. Protein sequence: CASDRGTSYGYTF.

The V gene is TRBV6-5, the J gene TRBJ2-2, with D tentatively TRBD1 (6 bases). Trimming took off 0 bases at V and 6 bases at J, with 8 bases between the two ends. CDR1 and CDR2 (germline): MNHEY, SVGAGI. CDR3 length equals 14 residues. CDR3 sequence: CASSYSGGAGELFF. The CDR3 DNA reads as TGTGCCAGCAGTTACTCAGGGGGAGCCGGGGAGCTGTTTTTT.

This clonotype was counted a single time. The chain couples TRBV11-2 to TRBJ1-4; no reliable D call. There are 12 residues in the CDR3. Trimming left V 1 base short and J 8 bases short, with 5 bases between. Germline CDR1 is SGHAT and CDR2 is FQNNGV. CDR3 sequence reads: CASSLAREKLFF. In DNA form, the CDR3 reads TGTGCCAGCAGCTTAGCTCGAGAAAAACTGTTTTTT.

The V and J genes are TRBV28 and TRBJ2-1, with D tentatively TRBD1 or TRBD2 (5 bases each). Germline loops: CDR1 MDHEN, CDR2 SYDVKM. CDR3 length: 12 residues. Trimming stripped 10 bases from V and 8 bases from J, with 15 bases between. CDR3 protein: CATGDDNDEQFF. CDR3 nucleotide sequence: TGTGCCACCGGGGACGATAACGATGAGCAGTTCTTC.

There are a few counts of this clonotype. V and J are TRBV20-1 and TRBJ2-1; 7 bases agree with TRBD2. CDR1 and CDR2 from the germline V gene are DFQATT and SNEGSKA (reference sequence). The CDR3 is 14 amino acids. Trimming cost V 6 bases and J 0 bases; bases outside gene matches: 5. The CDR3 loop is CSATRGTSYNEQFF. For the CDR3, the DNA is TGCAGTGCGACGCGGGGGACCTCCTACAATGAGCAGTTCTTC.

The chain recombines TRBV7-9 with TRBJ2-7; the D gene could be TRBD1 or TRBD2 (5 bases each). The V gene lost 5 bases and the J gene lost 6 bases, with 17 bases spanning the gap. Germline V gives CDR1 SEHNR, CDR2 FQNEAQ (reference sequence). The CDR3 has 14 amino acids. CDR3: CASSAGTLPFEQYF. The CDR3 region has the DNA TGTGCCAGCAGCGCCGGGACCCTACCGTTCGAGCAGTACTTC.

The V call is TRBV29-1, the J call TRBJ1-3; weak D call: TRBD1 (6 bases). Trimming cost V 0 bases and J 4 bases, with 13 bases left between them. Germline CDR1 and CDR2: SQVTM and ANQGSEA. This CDR3 has 15 residues. CDR3 amino acids: CSVEDLGAPGNTIYF. CDR3 nucleotide sequence: TGCAGCGTTGAAGACCTGGGGGCTCCAGGAAACACCATATATTTT. The complete variable domain, with remaining parts taken from reference TRBV29-1 and TRBJ1-3, reads SAVISQKPSRDICQRGTSLTIQCQVDSQVTMMFWYRQQPGQSLTLIATANQGSEATYESGFVIDKFPISRPNLTFSTLTVSNMSPEDSSIYLCSVEDLGAPGNTIYFGEGSWLTVV.

The chain joins TRBV6-6 to TRBJ1-4; tentatively, D is TRBD1 (5 bases). V lost 9 bases and J 4 bases, leaving 12 bases between the germline ends. Germline CDR1 reads MNHNY; CDR2 reads SVGAGI (reference sequence). The CDR3 covers 13 residues. The CDR3 DNA is TGTGCCAGTAGGGGTTTCCTTAATGAAAAACTGTTTTTT. Its protein is CASRGFLNEKLFF.

This sequence joins TRBV4-2 and TRBJ1-5; D not resolved. V lost 0 bases and J 7 bases, leaving 16 bases between the germline ends. The CDR3 runs 16 residues. Germline lookup yields CDR1 LGHNA and CDR2 YNFKEQ. The CDR3 DNA sequence: TGTGCCAGCAGCCAAGATGCGAGTCCACAAAGACAGCCCCAGCATTTT. Protein sequence: CASSQDASPQRQPQHF.